The text below deals with one T cell receptor (beta chain). Trimming took 6 bases from V and 8 from J, leaving 8 bases between them. The CDR3 has 11 residues. Data came from immunoSEQ multiplex PCR; TCRdb stores just in-frame clones and leaves some out. The table shows tens of thousands of clones, with around 85% occurring only once. The data stem from a study of blood T cell repertoires in COVID-19. Study-wide background: Some COVID-19 samples were acute and others convalescent; all came from the United States, Italy and Spain. T cells, B-cell-depleted T cells, or PBMCs provided the cDNA or gDNA that served as material.

This chain links TRBV12-3 or TRBV12-4 with TRBJ2-4; unclear D gene. This TCR was recovered from an elderly man with acute or convalescent COVID-19. Sequencing input: peripheral blood. The CDR3 DNA reads TGTGCCAGCAGCCTACGGGACATTCAGTACTTC. Its translation is CASSLRDIQYF.